A selection of T cell receptor beta chains follows, all from one sample in a study of shared clonotypes between healthy human individuals. TCRdb's copy holds only in-frame clones and misses some; the assay was immunoSEQ multiplex PCR. Of roughly 2.2 million clones in the sample, approximately 90% were seen once. The sample taken for sequencing was naive CD4+ T cells from PBMCs. Receptors originate from a man between 18 and 29 years old in good health. Some clones in this sample may be carry-over from other donors' samples. CDR3s include the opening cysteine and the closing phenylalanine or tryptophan. Fields, in order: J gene, V gene, clone size, D gene, CDR3 length, CDR3 DNA, CDR3 protein. D genes are given only for firm matches. Size values are once, few and many counts, or a class for expanded clones, and some rows have none.

>TRBJ1-2|TRBV18|NA|NA|14
TGTGCCAGCTCACCGATAGATAGTAATTTTGGCTACACCTTC
CASSPIDSNFGYTF
>TRBJ2-3|TRBV5-4|NA|TRBD2|16
TGTGCCAGCAGCGAGAGACTAGCGGGAGATGTAGATACGCAGTATTTT
CASSERLAGDVDTQYF
>TRBJ2-1|TRBV4-2|NA|TRBD2|17
TGTGCCAGCAGCCAGGCGGGACTAACGGATTTCGACGATGAGCAGTTCTTC
CASSQAGLTDFDDEQFF
>TRBJ1-4|TRBV28|NA|NA|16
TGTGCCAGCAGCCCCGCCCGGACAGTACTAAATGAAAAACTGTTTTTT
CASSPARTVLNEKLFF
>TRBJ1-2|TRBV5-1|NA|NA|14
TGCGCCAGCAGCCAGGGCGGAACACACTATGGCTACACCTTC
CASSQGGTHYGYTF
>TRBJ1-2|TRBV6-5|NA|NA|16
TGTGCCAGCAGTTACTCCTGGGGGGAGCAGAGTTATGGCTACACCTTC
CASSYSWGEQSYGYTF
>TRBJ2-3|TRBV27|once|NA|14
TGTGCCAGCAGTCTCCGGATGAGCACAGATACGCAGTATTTT
CASSLRMSTDTQYF
>TRBJ2-7|TRBV28|NA|TRBD2|15
TGTGCCAGCACCACTCTAGCGGGAGGGCCAAGCGAGCAGTACTTC
CASTTLAGGPSEQYF
>TRBJ2-1|TRBV10-1|NA|NA|13
TGCGCCAGCAGTGACGGGGGTAGCAATGAGCAGTTCTTC
CASSDGGSNEQFF
>TRBJ1-1|TRBV7-9|NA|TRBD1|15
TGTGCCAGCACTTACCGGGACAGGGGGTACACTGAAGCTTTCTTT
CASTYRDRGYTEAFF
>TRBJ1-1|TRBV5-4|NA|NA|14
TGTGCCAGCACCCTCGGAGGGGCGCAAGGTGAAGCTTTCTTT
CASTLGGAQGEAFF
>TRBJ1-1|TRBV9|NA|NA|15
TGTGCCAGCAGCGTATCTATTTCGGCGGACACTGAAGCTTTCTTT
CASSVSISADTEAFF
>TRBJ1-5|TRBV4-3|once|TRBD1|18
TGCGCCAGCAGCCAAGATTGGTATCGACAGGGGGAACATCAGCCCCAGCATTTT
CASSQDWYRQGEHQPQHF